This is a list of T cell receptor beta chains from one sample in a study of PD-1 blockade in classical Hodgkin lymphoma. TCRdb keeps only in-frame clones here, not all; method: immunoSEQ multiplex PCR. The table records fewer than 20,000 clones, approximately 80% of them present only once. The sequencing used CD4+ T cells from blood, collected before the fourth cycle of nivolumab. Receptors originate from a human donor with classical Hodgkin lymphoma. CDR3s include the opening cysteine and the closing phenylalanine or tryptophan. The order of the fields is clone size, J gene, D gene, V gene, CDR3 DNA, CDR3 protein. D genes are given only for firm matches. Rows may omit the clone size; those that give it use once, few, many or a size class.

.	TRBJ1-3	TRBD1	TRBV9	TGTGCCAGCAGCGTAACTTCCGGAGGACAGGGAATCCCTGGAAACACCATATATTTT	CASSVTSGGQGIPGNTIYF
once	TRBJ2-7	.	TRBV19	TGTGCCAGTAGTAACGGTCTCCTCGCCGAGCAGTACTTC	CASSNGLLAEQYF
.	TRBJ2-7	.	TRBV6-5	TGTGCCAGCAGTTACTTCGCCGAGCAGTACTTC	CASSYFAEQYF
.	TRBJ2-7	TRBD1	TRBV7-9	TGTGCCAGCAGCTTAGTACAGGGGGCCTCCTACGAGCAGTACTTC	CASSLVQGASYEQYF
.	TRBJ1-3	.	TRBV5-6	TGTGCCAGCAGCTTGTACGCGGCCCCGGGGGGAAACACCATATATTTT	CASSLYAAPGGNTIYF
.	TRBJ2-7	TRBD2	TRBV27	TGTGCCAGCAGTTCCGAGACTAGCGGCTACGAGCAGTACTTC	CASSSETSGYEQYF
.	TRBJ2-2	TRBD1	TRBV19	TGTGCCAGTAGTATCCGACGCGCAGGGGGCTCCAACACCGGGGAGCTGTTTTTT	CASSIRRAGGSNTGELFF
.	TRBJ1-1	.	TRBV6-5	TGTGCCAGCAGTTACGAGGGTAAAGCTTTCTTT	CASSYEGKAFF
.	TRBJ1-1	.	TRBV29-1	TGCAGCGTTATGGCCAGAGGGTCGGAGATATCTGAAGCTTTCTTT	CSVMARGSEISEAFF
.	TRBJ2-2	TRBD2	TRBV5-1	TGCGCCAGCAGCCCGACCATAGCGGGGTCAACCGGGGAGCTGTTTTTT	CASSPTIAGSTGELFF
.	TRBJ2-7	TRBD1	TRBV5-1	TGCGCCAGCAGCCCGGACAGGGCCTACGAGCAGTACTTC	CASSPDRAYEQYF
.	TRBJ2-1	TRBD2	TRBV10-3	TGTGCCATCAGGCCTAGCGGGAGCTCCTACAATGAGCAGTTCTTC	CAIRPSGSSYNEQFF
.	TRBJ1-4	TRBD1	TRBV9	TGTGCCAGCAGCCAAGAGACAGGGGTATATGAAAAACTGTTTTTT	CASSQETGVYEKLFF
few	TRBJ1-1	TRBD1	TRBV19	TGTGCCGTTAGGGACAGGGGGAGGACTGAAGCTTTCTTT	CAVRDRGRTEAFF
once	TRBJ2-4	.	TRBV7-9	TGTGCCAGCAGCATACGGGACGACGGGCAAAAAAACATTCAGTACTTC	CASSIRDDGQKNIQYF
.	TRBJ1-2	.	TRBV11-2	TGTGCCAGCAGCTTAGATCCGATGTATGGCTACACCTTC	CASSLDPMYGYTF
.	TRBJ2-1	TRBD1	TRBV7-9	TGTGCCAGCAGCCTCGGACAGGTCTCCTACAATGAGCAGTTCTTC	CASSLGQVSYNEQFF
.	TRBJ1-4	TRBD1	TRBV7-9	TGTGCCAGCAGCCCCGGGACAGGGGGTGAAAAACTGTTTTTT	CASSPGTGGEKLFF